The entry below gives a single T cell receptor (beta chain) sequence along with its context. The data originate from a study of OX40 agonist ivuxolimab in advanced cancers. The cohort excluded patients with autoimmune disease history or systemic immunosuppression. Germline-derived CDR1 and CDR2 are SGHRS and YFSETQ. The CDR3 contains 12 residues. V dropped 2 bases and J dropped 6 bases, with 5 bases sitting between them. Clones were read by immunoSEQ multiplex PCR, and TCRdb kept only the in-frame ones, dropping some. The sample includes about 55,000 clones, roughly nine tenths seen only once; the top ten take approximately 13%.

Sequencing was performed on CD4+ or CD8+ T cells sorted from blood, taken in a trial of the OX40 agonist ivuxolimab. The chain links TRBV5-1 to TRBJ2-2; no firm D call. The TCR originated in an adult with an advanced solid tumor such as melanoma, head and neck, liver or kidney cancer. CDR3 amino acids: CASSFRPGELFF. In nucleotides, the CDR3 is TGCGCCAGCAGCTTTCGACCCGGGGAGCTGTTTTTT.